The 20 T cell receptor beta chains presented below share a single source sample, sequenced in a study of T cells in Graves' hyperthyroidism and ophthalmopathy. The investigators amplified TCR beta CDR3 regions from RNA transcripts. Researchers ran a first-round RT-PCR on the TCR CDR3 using the HTBI primer set. MiXCR, run by TCRdb on the multiplex PCR reads, gives a single entry per CDR3 protein. The sample holds 450,000 to 650,000 distinct CDR3 sequences, 17% seen once. Source material: blood. The receptors shown here come from a woman between 18 and 29 years old with Graves' ophthalmopathy.

This clonotype was counted a few times. A much larger clone lies a single base off, so this may be a read error. The chain combines TRBV7-9 with TRBJ2-1, with D unclear. The CDR3 is 17 residues long. Germline V CDR1 and CDR2: SEHNR, FQNEAQ (reference sequence). CDR3 in amino acids: CASSPARVATSYNEQLF. Written as DNA, the CDR3 is TGTGCCAGCAGCCCCGCCCGGGTCGCGACCTCCTACAATGAGCAGCTCTTC.

This clonotype was recorded many times. This chain links TRBV6-1 with TRBJ2-2, with D tentatively TRBD2 (6 bases). Trimming took 6 bases from V and 2 from J, leaving 22 bases between them. The CDR3 is 18 residues long. Per the germline V gene, CDR1 is MNHNS and CDR2 is SASEGT. CDR3 in DNA: TGTGCCAGCAGGGCCCATTGGGGGAGCGGGCAAAACACCGGGGAGCTGTTTTTT. Amino acids: CASRAHWGSGQNTGELFF.

A few counts support this clonotype. The chain employs TRBV20-1 and TRBJ2-7, with 8 bases lining up with TRBD2. The CDR3 is made up of 16 amino acids. V was clipped by 4 bases and J by 2 bases; unmatched bases: 13. The germline V gene encodes CDR1 DFQATT and CDR2 SNEGSKA (reference sequence). CDR3 loop: CSATSGLLADAYEQYF. In DNA, the CDR3 is TGCAGTGCTACTAGCGGGCTTCTAGCGGATGCCTACGAGCAGTACTTC.

The table lists this clonotype with many counts. The chain combines TRBV20-1 with TRBJ1-1, with TRBD1 matching 7 bases. CDR1 is DFQATT and CDR2 is SNEGSKA in the germline V gene (reference sequence). This CDR3 comprises 13 residues. Trimming at V came to 6 bases and at J to 7 bases, leaving 11 bases not matched to a gene. This CDR3 reads CSASDREWIEAFF. The CDR3, as DNA: TGCAGTGCGTCAGACAGGGAATGGATTGAAGCTTTCTTT.

J is TRBJ2-1 and V is TRBV7-9, with TRBD2 matching 7 bases. V was pared by 2 bases and J by 0 bases, with 10 bases of the junction left unmatched. The germline gives CDR1 SEHNR, CDR2 FQNEAQ (reference sequence). This CDR3 is 18 amino acids long. The CDR3 bases are TGTGCCAGCAGCTTACCCCTTGTAGCGGGTCCCTCCTACAATGAGCAGTTCTTC. This encodes CASSLPLVAGPSYNEQFF.

V gene TRBV20-1 combines with J gene TRBJ1-5; the D is unclear. The CDR3 sequence is 12 residues long. Germline lookup yields CDR1 DFQATT and CDR2 SNEGSKA (reference sequence). The V gene lost 4 bases and the J gene lost 0 bases, with 4 bases spanning the gap. CDR3 amino acids: CSATDSNQPQHF. The CDR3 coding sequence is TGCAGTGCTACGGATAGCAATCAGCCCCAGCATTTT.

The V call is TRBV16, the J call TRBJ2-2; D possibly matches TRBD1 or TRBD2 (5 bases each). Germline V gene sequence: CDR1 KGHSY, CDR2 FQNENV. Trimming stripped 0 bases from V and 7 bases from J, with 12 bases between. This CDR3 has 15 amino acids. Here the CDR3 reads CASSQSVQGVGELFF. CDR3 DNA: TGTGCCAGCAGCCAATCTGTTCAGGGAGTCGGGGAGCTGTTTTTT.

This clonotype appeared many times. V and J are TRBV28 and TRBJ2-5; 10 nucleotides agree with TRBD2. The CDR3 spans 13 residues. Germline trimming cut 6 bases from V and 2 bases from J; bases unmatched to any gene: 0. Germline CDR1 MDHEN, CDR2 SYDVKM. CDR3: CASRLAGQETQYF. For the CDR3, the DNA is TGTGCCAGCAGACTAGCGGGGCAAGAGACCCAGTACTTC.

The V gene is TRBV27, the J gene TRBJ1-5; the D gene is possibly TRBD1 (6 bases). This CDR3 is 13 amino acids long. Germline V lookup: CDR1 MNHEY, CDR2 SMNVEV (reference sequence). V lost 9 bases, J lost 4 bases, and 13 bases lay in between. The CDR3 nucleotides are TGTGCCAGTAAGAGGGGGGGGAATCAGCCCCAGCATTTT. It encodes CASKRGGNQPQHF.

This clonotype has just a few counts. J is TRBJ1-1 and V is TRBV7-6; a possible D gene is TRBD1 (6 bases). This CDR3 region has 18 residues. Germline V gene sequence: CDR1 SGHVS, CDR2 FNYEAQ. Trimming stripped 0 bases from V and 0 bases from J, with 17 bases between. DNA for the CDR3: TGTGCCAGCAGCTTAGCTGGGGGGTACAGGGCCATGAACACTGAAGCTTTCTTT. Translating it yields CASSLAGGYRAMNTEAFF.

This clonotype showed up many times. This chain joins TRBV5-1 and TRBJ2-1; no clear D gene. V was cut by 4 bases and J by 0 bases, with 11 bases left in between. Germline V gene data show CDR1 as SGHRS and CDR2 as YFSETQ. The CDR3 is 15 residues long. CDR3 sequence (DNA): TGCGCCAGCAGCGGGTGGGTGAGCTCCTACAATGAGCAGTTCTTC. Translating gives CASSGWVSSYNEQFF.

On this clonotype itself: A much larger clone differs from this one at a single base, so this may be a read error. This chain joins TRBV11-2 and TRBJ2-1; tentative D call: TRBD2 (5 bases). The DNA end is more similar to TRBJ2-7, so the J call may be wrong. The CDR3 has 17 residues. Germline V CDR1 and CDR2: SGHAT, FQNNGV. CDR3 protein: CASSLEPAGSSYNEQYF. The CDR3 DNA is TGTGCCAGCAGCTTAGAGCCCGCTGGGAGCTCCTACAATGAGCAGTACTTC.

This clonotype was picked up many times. The chain employs TRBV28 and TRBJ2-4; D possibly corresponds to TRBD1 (5 bases). This CDR3 contains 15 residues. Germline V gene data show CDR1 as MDHEN and CDR2 as SYDVKM. The V end was cut by 3 bases, the J end by 0 bases, with 9 bases between. The CDR3 DNA reads as TGTGCCAGCAGTTTTCCAGGGCAAGCCAAAAACATTCAGTACTTC. Amino acids: CASSFPGQAKNIQYF.

This clonotype was observed many times. The V call is TRBV7-2, the J call TRBJ2-3, with 12 bases identical to TRBD2. The trim removed 1 base at V and 2 bases at J, leaving 7 bases unmatched. In germline, CDR1 is SGHTA, CDR2 FQGNSA. This CDR3 has 18 amino acids. CDR3 DNA: TGTGCCAGCAGCTTAGTGGGGACTAGCGGGCCATTCACAGATACGCAGTATTTT. It encodes CASSLVGTSGPFTDTQYF.

This clonotype has a handful of counts. V gene TRBV7-8 combines with J gene TRBJ1-1, with D perhaps TRBD1 (5 bases). This CDR3 has 14 amino acids. Trimming cost V 2 bases and J 3 bases, with 10 bases left between them. Germline assignment: CDR1 SGHVS and CDR2 FQNEAQ. CDR3 sequence: CASSLSVGDTEAFF. The CDR3, as DNA: TGTGCCAGCAGCTTATCGGTAGGGGACACTGAAGCTTTCTTT.

This chain connects TRBV20-1 to TRBJ1-2, with D hard to call. V gave up 0 bases and J gave up 8 bases, with 10 bases separating them. This CDR3 is built from 12 residues. The germline V gene has CDR1 DFQATT and CDR2 SNEGSKA (reference sequence). The CDR3 DNA sequence: TGCAGTGCTAGAGACTTAGACGGGGGCTACACCTTC. Translating gives CSARDLDGGYTF.

Only a few counts were recorded for this clonotype. This chain connects TRBV2 to TRBJ2-2; no clear D gene. V lost 2 bases, J lost 0 bases, and 4 bases lay in between. This CDR3 has 14 residues. The germline gives CDR1 SNHLY, CDR2 FYNNEI. The CDR3 DNA reads TGTGCCAGCAGTGAACAACCGAACACCGGGGAGCTGTTTTTT. It codes for CASSEQPNTGELFF.

This clonotype occurred a few times. The chain joins TRBV27 to TRBJ2-1, with TRBD1 matching over 8 bases. Germline-derived CDR1 and CDR2 are MNHEY and SMNVEV (reference sequence). The junction had 14 bases not matched to a gene; V was cut back by 10 bases and J by 9 bases. This CDR3 is built from 14 residues. In DNA form, the CDR3 reads TGTGCCACCTCTAGGGCCAGGGGGCCAAGTGAGCAGTTCTTC. The encoded protein is CATSRARGPSEQFF.

Comments on this clonotype: Possible read error: a much larger clone is one base away. V gene TRBV27 combines with J gene TRBJ2-3; D not certain. The better agreement between TRBJ1-5 and the DNA end casts doubt on the J call. Germline CDR1 and CDR2: MNHEY and SMNVEV (reference sequence). This CDR3 contains 16 residues. This CDR3 reads CASSFGHPEAGNTQHF. The CDR3 DNA is TGTGCCAGCAGTTTTGGCCACCCTGAAGCGGGGAATACGCAGCATTTT.

This clonotype was seen once. The chain is built from TRBV11-2 and TRBJ2-3; D might be TRBD2 (6 bases). The CDR3 consists of 16 residues. Trimming removed 0 bases at V and 2 bases at J, with 12 bases between. Germline CDR1 is SGHAT and CDR2 is FQNNGV. The CDR3 here is CASSLDFAGTTDTQYF. CDR3 nucleotides: TGTGCCAGCAGCTTAGATTTTGCGGGGACCACAGATACGCAGTATTTT.